This T cell receptor (beta chain) was retrieved from a study of tumor-infiltrating lymphocytes in primary liver carcinoma. Overall study context: Each of the samples returned roughly 3.65 to 7.5 million productive TCRbeta reads (a yield similar across tissue types).

Turning to this clonotype: Its cognate antigen is unknown. Lacking the conserved final phenylalanine or tryptophan, this CDR3 likely reflects a read error.

Study-wide points: Tumor top-250-clone fractions significantly exceeded those of blood (p = 0.039).

Without any cell sorting, roughly 18-30 mg of bulk tissue yielded co-extracted RNA and DNA. No patient had received treatment, and all had chronic HBV infection. V was pared by 0 bases and J by 9 bases, with 18 bases between. The V gene's germline CDR1 is LGHNA and CDR2 YNFKEQ. The CDR3 runs to 15 residues. Total RNA (around 500 ng) served as template for TCR beta cDNA synthesis primed by a constant-region primer. Slightly modified ARM-PCR with three nested multiplex PCR rounds yielded TCR beta libraries. Rounds one and two of PCR, each of roughly 11 cycles, were primed with TRBV1-TRBV30 forward primers and a C-beta reverse primer. A single record per CDR3 protein comes from TCRdb applying MiXCR to the multiplex PCR reads. The data show about 37,000 distinct CDR3 sequences, roughly 73% seen once.

This receptor was taken from a man aged 35 to 55 with primary liver carcinoma and hepatitis B virus infection. The rearrangement joins TRBV4-2 to TRBJ2-7; D is possibly TRBD2 (6 bases). The sequenced sample consisted of tumor-adjacent normal liver tissue. CDR3: CASSQEHGSSHVQYL. CDR3 DNA: TGTGCCAGCAGCCAAGAGCACGGGAGTAGCCACGTGCAGTACCTC.